The sample holds a few counts of the clone carrying this T cell receptor beta chain. This sample stems from a study of blood T cell repertoires in COVID-19. Study information: The United States, Italy and Spain were the sources of the acute and convalescent COVID-19 samples. Nucleic acid was either cDNA or gDNA, and it came from T cells, B-cell-depleted T cells, or PBMCs.

Authors' methods: Scientists estimated how many nucleated cells there were by amplifying reference gene primers. Some clones are missing from TCRdb's copy, which holds only in-frame ones; the method was immunoSEQ multiplex PCR. Clonal size and the V and J genes are those of that table, whereas D and trimming came from the DNA. The repertoire holds fewer than 200,000 clones, roughly 85% seen once, with 6.5% to 10% in the top ten. CDR3 length: 14 amino acids. Germline loops: CDR1 MNHEY, CDR2 SVGAGI. Deletions cut 7 bases from V and 5 bases from J, with 17 bases between. The specimen sequenced was peripheral blood. This chain uses TRBV6-5 with TRBJ1-1, with D unresolved. The receptor comes from a woman aged 55-75 years with acute or convalescent COVID-19. In DNA form, the CDR3 reads TGTGCCAGCACAGACGGTCGGGGAGGTACTGAAGCTTTCTTT. This gives the protein CASTDGRGGTEAFF.